One sample yielded the 8 T cell receptor beta chains listed below, sequenced in a study of PD-1 blockade in classical Hodgkin lymphoma. Stated time point: cycle 4 day 1 (C4D1), after less than seven weeks of nivolumab. All patients relapsed after autologous stem cell transplantation, and brentuximab vedotin exposure varied. Magnetic negative selection was used to purify CD4+ T cells from PBMCs that had been thawed. Assay: immunoSEQ multiplex PCR; the TCRdb copy retains only in-frame clones and omits some. The sample shows roughly 13,000 clones, approximately 83% of them seen only once. This specimen was CD4+ T cells from blood, taken before the fourth cycle of nivolumab. These receptor sequences come from a human donor with classical Hodgkin lymphoma.

The chain joins TRBV5-6 to TRBJ1-2; D is possibly TRBD1 (6 bases). In germline, CDR1 is SGHDT, CDR2 YYEEEE. The CDR3 extends over 12 amino acids. Trimming took 1 base from V and 8 from J, leaving 9 bases between them. The chain's CDR3 is CASSLNRDGYTF. In DNA form, the CDR3 reads TGTGCCAGCAGCTTGAACAGGGACGGCTACACCTTC.

This chain connects TRBV28 to TRBJ1-5, with no clear D. Deletions cut 3 bases from V and 4 bases from J, with 13 bases between. From germline, CDR1 is MDHEN and CDR2 SYDVKM. The CDR3 loop spans 15 amino acids. The CDR3 region has the DNA TGTGCCAGCAGTTTGCACAGTGCGGGAAATCAGCCCCAGCATTTT. Residues: CASSLHSAGNQPQHF.

This clone came up a few times. The chain uses TRBV5-4 and TRBJ1-2, with D tentatively TRBD1 (5 bases). Between the trimmed V and J ends, which lost 2 bases and 4 bases, there was a span of 12 bases. CDR1 and CDR2 from the germline V gene are SGHNT and YYREEE (reference sequence). The CDR3 has 14 amino acids. The CDR3 DNA is TGTGCCAGCAGCTTTACCGGGGCGATCTATGGCTACACCTTC. Protein product: CASSFTGAIYGYTF. Looking up the rest from reference TRBV5-4 and TRBJ1-2 gives the full variable domain: ETGVTQSPTHLIKTRGQQVTLRCSSQSGHNTVSWYQQALGQGPQFIFQYYREEENGRGNFPPRFSGLQFPNYSSELNVNALELDDSALYLCASSFTGAIYGYTFGSGTRLTVV.

This clone was observed a few times. The gene calls are TRBV9 and TRBJ2-5; 9 positions match TRBD1. CDR1 SGDLS and CDR2 YYNGEE come from the germline V gene. The CDR3 runs to 15 residues. V lost 2 bases and J lost 4; bases outside the gene matches: 6. Here the CDR3 reads CASSVHATGGETQYF. DNA for the CDR3: TGTGCCAGCAGCGTGCACGCGACAGGGGGAGAGACCCAGTACTTC.

The CDR3 DNA is TGTGCCAGCAGACCCAAACAGGGGGCTATGGGCGGCTACACCTTC. This codes for CASRPKQGAMGGYTF. V and J are TRBV27 and TRBJ1-2; 9 bases match TRBD1. CDR3 length: 15 amino acids. V lost 6 bases to trimming and J lost 8 bases; unmatched junction nucleotides: 13. In germline, CDR1 is MNHEY, CDR2 SMNVEV (reference sequence).

The chain has TRBV11-2 and TRBJ2-7; TRBD2 might be the D (6 bases). The CDR3 has 14 residues. Germline V gives CDR1 SGHAT, CDR2 FQNNGV. The germline V and J ends were trimmed by 0 bases and 3 bases, with 9 bases remaining between them. CDR3: CASSLDPGSYEQYF. The CDR3 DNA reads as TGTGCCAGCAGCTTAGATCCCGGGAGCTACGAGCAGTACTTC.

The gene calls are TRBV6-5 and TRBJ1-2; the D gene is possibly TRBD1 (6 bases). Germline assignment: CDR1 MNHEY and CDR2 SVGAGI. This CDR3 region has 15 residues. Trimming shortened V by 6 bases and J by 2 bases, and 16 bases separated the two germline ends. The CDR3 here is CASSEFLQGNYGYTF. The CDR3 DNA is TGTGCCAGCAGCGAATTTCTACAGGGCAACTATGGCTACACCTTC.

CDR3 nucleotide sequence: TGTGCCAGCAGTGAGCCGGGACAGGCCTACGAGCAGTACTTC. It yields the protein CASSEPGQAYEQYF. The gene calls are TRBV11-2 and TRBJ2-7; 8 bases agree with TRBD1. Germline V gives CDR1 SGHAT, CDR2 FQNNGV. V lost 6 bases, J lost 2 bases, and 6 bases stayed unmatched. The CDR3 loop spans 14 amino acids.